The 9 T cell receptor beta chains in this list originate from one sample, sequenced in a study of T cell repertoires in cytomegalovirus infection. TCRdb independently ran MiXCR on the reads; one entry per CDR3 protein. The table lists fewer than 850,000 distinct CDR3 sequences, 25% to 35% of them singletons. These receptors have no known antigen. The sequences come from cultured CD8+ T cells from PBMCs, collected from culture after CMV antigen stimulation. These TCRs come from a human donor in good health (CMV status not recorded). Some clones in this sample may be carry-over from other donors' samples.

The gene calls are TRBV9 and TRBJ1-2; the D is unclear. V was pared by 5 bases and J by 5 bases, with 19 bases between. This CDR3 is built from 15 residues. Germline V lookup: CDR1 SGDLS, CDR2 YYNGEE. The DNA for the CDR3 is TGTGCCAGCAGTACCTTTGAACGGACGTTATATGGCTACACCTTC. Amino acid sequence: CASSTFERTLYGYTF.

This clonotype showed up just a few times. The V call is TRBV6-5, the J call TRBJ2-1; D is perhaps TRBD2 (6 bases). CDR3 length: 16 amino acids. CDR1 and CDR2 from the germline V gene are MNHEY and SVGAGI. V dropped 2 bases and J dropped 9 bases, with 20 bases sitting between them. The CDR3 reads CASSYGRDVFPSEQFF. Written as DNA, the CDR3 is TGTGCCAGCAGTTACGGGCGGGACGTCTTCCCCAGTGAGCAGTTCTTC.

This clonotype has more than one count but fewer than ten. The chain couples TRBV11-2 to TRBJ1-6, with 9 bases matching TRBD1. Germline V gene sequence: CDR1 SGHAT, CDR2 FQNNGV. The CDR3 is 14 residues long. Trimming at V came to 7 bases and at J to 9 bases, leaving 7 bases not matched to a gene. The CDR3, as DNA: TGTGCCAGCACCACAGGGGGCGGTGGTTCACCCCTCCACTTT. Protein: CASTTGGGGSPLHF.

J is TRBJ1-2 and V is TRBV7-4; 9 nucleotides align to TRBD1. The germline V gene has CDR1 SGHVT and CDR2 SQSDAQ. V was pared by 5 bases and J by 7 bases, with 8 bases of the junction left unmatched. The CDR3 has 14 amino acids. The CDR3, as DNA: TGTGCCAGCAGCCAACCGGGACAGGGCAGTGGCTACACCTTC. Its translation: CASSQPGQGSGYTF.

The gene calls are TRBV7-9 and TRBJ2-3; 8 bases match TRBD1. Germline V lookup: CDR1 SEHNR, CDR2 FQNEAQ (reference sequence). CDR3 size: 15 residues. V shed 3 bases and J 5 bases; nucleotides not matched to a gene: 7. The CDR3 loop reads CASSFVRGPLDTQYF. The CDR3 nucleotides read TGTGCCAGCAGCTTTGTCAGGGGGCCCCTAGATACGCAGTATTTT.

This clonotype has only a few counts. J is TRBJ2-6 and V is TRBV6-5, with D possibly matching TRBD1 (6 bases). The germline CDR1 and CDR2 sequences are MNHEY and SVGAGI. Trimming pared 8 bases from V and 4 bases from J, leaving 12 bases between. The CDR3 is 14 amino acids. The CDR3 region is CASGSGAGANVLTF. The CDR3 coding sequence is TGTGCCAGCGGATCAGGGGCCGGGGCCAACGTCCTGACTTTC.

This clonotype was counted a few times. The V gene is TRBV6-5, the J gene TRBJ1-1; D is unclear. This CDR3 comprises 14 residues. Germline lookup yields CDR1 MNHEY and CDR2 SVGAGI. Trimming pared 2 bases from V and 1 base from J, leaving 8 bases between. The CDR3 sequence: CASSYKVWNTEAFF. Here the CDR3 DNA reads TGTGCCAGCAGTTACAAGGTGTGGAACACTGAAGCTTTCTTT.

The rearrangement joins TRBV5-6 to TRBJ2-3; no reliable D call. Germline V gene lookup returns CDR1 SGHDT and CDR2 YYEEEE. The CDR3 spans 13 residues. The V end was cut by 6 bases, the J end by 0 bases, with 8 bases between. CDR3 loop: CASTSRSTDTQYF. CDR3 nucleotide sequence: TGTGCCAGCACCTCCCGGAGCACAGATACGCAGTATTTT.

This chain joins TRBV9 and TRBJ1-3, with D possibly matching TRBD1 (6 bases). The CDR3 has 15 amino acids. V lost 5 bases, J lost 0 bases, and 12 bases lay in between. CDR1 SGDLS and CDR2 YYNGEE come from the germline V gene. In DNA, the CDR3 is TGTGCCAGCAGACCGGGACACAGCTCTGGAAACACCATATATTTT. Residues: CASRPGHSSGNTIYF.